The 27 T cell receptor beta chains below come from one sample, sequenced in a study of radiation and T cells in renal cell carcinoma. Sequencing used immunoSEQ multiplex PCR; TCRdb keeps in-frame clones, though not all of them. Of fewer than 200,000 clones in the sample, around 89% are singletons; the top ten hold approximately 10%. Time point: blood 4 weeks post-SBRT, at nephrectomy. Treatment indicated: 15 Gy SBRT to primary tumor, nephrectomy 4 weeks later. The material was blood, obtained from a patient whose treatment included radiotherapy and nephrectomy. These receptors were taken from a woman in her forties or fifties with renal cell carcinoma.

The chain recombines TRBV4-1 with TRBJ2-3; 8 nucleotides align to TRBD1. This CDR3 comprises 18 residues. The trim removed 1 base at V and 3 bases at J, leaving 12 bases unmatched. The germline V gene has CDR1 MGHRA and CDR2 YSYEKL. CDR3 DNA: TGCGCCAGCAGCCAAGTGTTGGCTGGGACAGGAAGGACAGATACGCAGTATTTT. Translating it yields CASSQVLAGTGRTDTQYF.

Here the CDR3 DNA reads TGTGCCAGCAGCCAAGAGACCACGGGAGGGAACACTGAAGCTTTCTTT. The encoded protein is CASSQETTGGNTEAFF. The V and J genes are TRBV4-2 and TRBJ1-1; D is uncertain. CDR3 length equals 16 residues. V was clipped by 0 bases and J by 1 base, with 12 bases between them. Germline CDR1 LGHNA, CDR2 YNFKEQ.

This clone was seen just once. The chain carries TRBV18 and TRBJ1-1, with TRBD1 matching 9 bases. From germline, CDR1 is KGHSH and CDR2 LQKENI. The V segment lost 6 bases and the J segment 0 bases; nucleotides outside the gene matches: 5. The CDR3 runs 15 residues. As DNA, the CDR3 is TGTGCCAGCTCGCGGGGGACAGGGATGAACACTGAAGCTTTCTTT. Its translation is CASSRGTGMNTEAFF.

The CDR3 region has the DNA TGTGCCACCAGTCGGGGGGCCGGGGAGCTGTTTTTT. This sequence encodes CATSRGAGELFF. The chain is built from TRBV15 and TRBJ2-2, with TRBD2 matching over 7 bases. From germline, CDR1 is LNHNV and CDR2 YYDKDF (reference sequence). The CDR3 spans 12 residues. Germline trimming cut 6 bases from V and 6 bases from J; bases unmatched to any gene: 1.

The rearrangement joins TRBV6-5 to TRBJ1-1, with D maybe TRBD1 (5 bases). The CDR3 length is 12 residues. Germline loops: CDR1 MNHEY, CDR2 SVGAGI. The ends were cut back, 5 bases at V and 10 bases at J, with 14 bases in the middle. DNA for the CDR3: TGTGCCAGCAGTCGGGACCGGGAGCGAGCTTTCTTT. It specifies CASSRDRERAFF.

V and J are TRBV6-1 and TRBJ1-5; the D gene is possibly TRBD1 (6 bases). The CDR3 has 14 residues. Germline V gives CDR1 MNHNS, CDR2 SASEGT. V dropped 6 bases and J dropped 3 bases, with 12 bases sitting between them. The DNA of the CDR3 is TGTGCCAGCAGCCTGGGACAATCCAATCAGCCCCAGCATTTT. It specifies CASSLGQSNQPQHF.

The chain has TRBV5-1 and TRBJ2-3; 13 bases align to TRBD2. Germline values: CDR1 SGHRS, CDR2 YFSETQ. Unmatched junction bases numbered 1, after V lost 2 bases and J lost 4 bases. The CDR3 is made up of 15 amino acids. In DNA form, the CDR3 reads TGCGCCAGCAGCTTACTAGCGGGGGGGCCAGATACGCAGTATTTT. It codes for CASSLLAGGPDTQYF.

This chain uses TRBV6-6 with TRBJ1-3, with a tentative D call TRBD1 (6 bases). The CDR3 consists of 16 residues. CDR1 is MNHNY and CDR2 is SVGAGI in the germline V gene (reference sequence). V shed 4 bases and J shed 0 bases, with 13 bases lying between them. Written as DNA, the CDR3 is TGTGCCAGCAGTTCAAACAGGGCCGTCTCTGGAAACACCATATATTTT. It encodes CASSSNRAVSGNTIYF.

V and J are TRBV6-1 and TRBJ2-1, with TRBD1 as a possible D gene (5 bases). Trimming pared 2 bases from V and 4 bases from J, leaving 9 bases between. Germline lookup yields CDR1 MNHNS and CDR2 SASEGT. The CDR3 is 14 residues long. The CDR3 is CASSENTGYNEQFF. The CDR3 region has the DNA TGTGCCAGCAGTGAAAACACAGGATACAATGAGCAGTTCTTC.

The sample holds a few counts of this clone. The V gene is TRBV27, the J gene TRBJ1-2; unclear D gene. CDR3 length: 13 residues. The V gene lost 6 bases and the J gene lost 5 bases, with 13 bases spanning the gap. Germline V lookup: CDR1 MNHEY, CDR2 SMNVEV (reference sequence). The chain's CDR3 is CASRLAESYGYTF. CDR3 DNA: TGTGCCAGCAGATTGGCAGAGTCATATGGCTACACCTTC.

J is TRBJ2-3 and V is TRBV5-6; D not resolved. Germline V lookup: CDR1 SGHDT, CDR2 YYEEEE. Trimming shortened V by 0 bases and J by 3 bases, and 2 bases separated the two germline ends. The CDR3 has 12 residues. CDR3 in DNA: TGTGCCAGCAGCTTGGATACAGATACGCAGTATTTT. This encodes CASSLDTDTQYF.

This chain connects TRBV5-5 to TRBJ1-1; 9 bases are a match to TRBD1. The CDR3 is made up of 15 amino acids. Germline CDR1 and CDR2: SGHKS and YYEKEE (reference sequence). V shed 3 bases, J shed 6 bases, and the junction held 9 bases outside the gene matches. The CDR3: CASSSTGTGMAEAFF. As DNA, the CDR3 is TGTGCCAGCAGCTCCACCGGGACAGGGATGGCTGAAGCTTTCTTT.

V and J are TRBV7-8 and TRBJ1-5, with no clear D. V was cut by 7 bases and J by 4 bases, with 14 bases left in between. This CDR3 is built from 14 residues. Germline V gives CDR1 SGHVS, CDR2 FQNEAQ. The CDR3 nucleotides read TGTGCCAGCACCCCCCCTGGGGTTAATCAGCCCCAGCATTTT. Amino acid sequence: CASTPPGVNQPQHF.

The chain recombines TRBV21-1 with TRBJ1-2. TRBV21-1 is tagged as a pseudogene. The CDR3 runs to 13 residues. The CDR3 region is CASSARKRYGYTF. CDR3 nucleotide sequence: TGTGCCAGCAGCGCCCGCAAGCGGTATGGCTACACCTTC.

About this clone itself: No DNA is shown, since the ends of the CDR3 on it are uncertain; the CDR3 is the one TCRdb lists. The chain joins TRBV2 to TRBJ1-1; TRBD1 was called by the table and not checked on the DNA. The CDR3 contains 14 residues when both ends are counted. Germline V gene data show CDR1 as SNHLY and CDR2 as FYNNEI. This CDR3 reads CASILDRGDTEAFF.

V gene TRBV4-1 combines with J gene TRBJ2-2; D remains ambiguous. Germline V gene lookup returns CDR1 MGHRA and CDR2 YSYEKL. The CDR3 spans 18 residues. Trimming shortened V by 0 bases and J by 3 bases, and 17 bases separated the two germline ends. In nucleotides, the CDR3 is TGCGCCAGCAGCCAAGATAAAGGTCAGCCCTTTTACACCGGGGAGCTGTTTTTT. This gives the protein CASSQDKGQPFYTGELFF.

This clone appeared a few times. The chain carries TRBV4-3 and TRBJ2-4; D is unclear. The CDR3 length is 16 residues. The ends were cut back, 1 base at V and 0 bases at J, with 10 bases in the middle. CDR1 and CDR2 (germline): LGHNA, YSLEER. The CDR3 nucleotides read TGCGCCAGCAGCCAAGGTCTTGGCCCAGCCAAAAACATTCAGTACTTC. This codes for CASSQGLGPAKNIQYF.

The CDR3 DNA follows: TGTGCCAGCAGCTTAGCGGGGGGCCTGCGGGAGACCCAGTACTTC. Amino acids: CASSLAGGLRETQYF. The V and J genes are TRBV7-2 and TRBJ2-5, with D perhaps matching TRBD1 or TRBD2 (6 bases each). CDR1 is SGHTA and CDR2 is FQGNSA in the germline V gene. The V end lost 0 bases, the J end lost 5 bases, and 13 bases lay between the germline ends. The CDR3 has 15 amino acids.

This clone occurred a few times. The chain couples TRBV6-5 to TRBJ1-1; D ambiguous. Germline V lookup: CDR1 MNHEY, CDR2 SVGAGI. The CDR3 runs 14 residues. Trimming left V 0 bases short and J 10 bases short, with 15 bases between. The CDR3 DNA sequence: TGTGCCAGCAGTTACTCGGTTGCCCCTTATCGAGCTTTCTTT. Amino acids: CASSYSVAPYRAFF.

A single count supports this clone. CDR3 bases: TGTGCCAGCAGCCCTCCTTTGACAGGCCCCTGGGAACACTATGGCTACACCTTC. Protein product: CASSPPLTGPWEHYGYTF. V gene TRBV7-8 combines with J gene TRBJ1-2; tentatively, D is TRBD1 (6 bases). The CDR3 runs to 18 residues. Trimming removed 5 bases at V and 3 bases at J, with 25 bases between. Germline loops: CDR1 SGHVS, CDR2 FQNEAQ. Full variable domain (remainder filled in from reference TRBV7-8 and TRBJ1-2): GAGVSQSPRYKVAKRGQDVALRCDPISGHVSLFWYQQALGQGPEFLTYFQNEAQLDKSGLPSDRFFAERPEGSVSTLKIQRTQQEDSAVYLCASSPPLTGPWEHYGYTFGSGTRLTVV.

The chain recombines TRBV5-1 with TRBJ2-3; no clear D. The CDR3 covers 13 residues. Germline values: CDR1 SGHRS, CDR2 YFSETQ. V was pared by 3 bases and J by 1 base, with 6 bases between. Here the CDR3 reads CASSSAGTDTQYF. Written as DNA, the CDR3 is TGCGCCAGCAGCTCCGCGGGCACAGATACGCAGTATTTT.

The rearrangement links TRBV7-8 to TRBJ2-1; no clear D. Looked up from germline, CDR1 is SGHVS and CDR2 is FQNEAQ. This CDR3 is built from 15 residues. Trimming cost V 7 bases and J 2 bases, with 15 bases left between them. CDR3 protein: CASTYSGLTYNEQFF. The CDR3 DNA follows: TGTGCCAGCACCTACTCAGGTTTAACCTACAATGAGCAGTTCTTC.

The chain couples TRBV23-1 to TRBJ1-1; D possibly corresponds to TRBD1 (5 bases). TRBV23-1 is known as an ORF, though its function is uncertain. The CDR3 is 13 amino acids. V lost 1 base to trimming and J lost 9 bases, with 12 bases between them. CDR3 protein: CASSQWGDLQAFF. Written as DNA, the CDR3 is TGCGCCAGCAGTCAATGGGGGGACTTACAAGCTTTCTTT.

This rearrangement joins TRBV9 to TRBJ2-2; D is unresolved. There are 15 residues in the CDR3. Germline assignment: CDR1 SGDLS and CDR2 YYNGEE. With 0 bases removed from V and 0 bases from J, the gap between germline ends came to 6 bases. CDR3 sequence: CASSVAVTNTGELFF. CDR3 bases: TGTGCCAGCAGCGTAGCGGTTACGAACACCGGGGAGCTGTTTTTT.

The chain recombines TRBV18 with TRBJ1-4; no reliable D call. The germline V and J ends were trimmed by 3 bases and 4 bases, with 12 bases remaining between them. Germline assignment: CDR1 KGHSH and CDR2 LQKENI. The CDR3 is 15 residues long. The CDR3 sequence: CASSPTGPLNEKLFF. In DNA, the CDR3 is TGTGCCAGCTCACCTACCGGGCCTCTTAATGAAAAACTGTTTTTT.

CDR3 amino acids: CASSLGGQMYGYTF. As DNA, the CDR3 is TGTGCCAGCAGCTTGGGAGGACAGATGTATGGCTACACCTTC. The V call is TRBV5-5, the J call TRBJ1-2, with D possibly matching TRBD1 (6 bases). The CDR3 consists of 14 residues. The V end was cut by 0 bases, the J end by 5 bases, with 11 bases between. In germline, CDR1 is SGHKS, CDR2 YYEKEE (reference sequence).

The V and J genes are TRBV9 and TRBJ2-2, with D tentatively TRBD1 or TRBD2 (5 bases each). The CDR3 loop spans 15 amino acids. Germline CDR1 SGDLS, CDR2 YYNGEE. V lost 4 bases to trimming and J lost 4 bases, with 14 bases between them. CDR3: CASSQPGTATGELFF. CDR3 DNA: TGTGCCAGCAGCCAACCTGGGACCGCCACCGGGGAGCTGTTTTTT.